The entry that follows covers one T cell receptor (beta chain) sequence. The authors amplified TCR beta CDR3 regions, and they did so from RNA transcripts for repertoire sequencing. Following a first-round RT-PCR that used HTBI primers, a second-round multiplex PCR was carried out. TCRdb independently ran MiXCR on the multiplex PCR reads; one entry per CDR3 protein. The data contain hundreds of thousands of distinct CDR3 sequences, 22% of them singletons. Cases classed as stable hyperthyroidism had no ophthalmopathy within 18 months of follow-up. The sample originates from a study of Graves' ophthalmopathy and Graves' hyperthyroidism. Study-level background: Before any treatment was given, at initial diagnosis, peripheral blood was collected.

Germline V gives CDR1 MDHEN, CDR2 SYDVKM. The CDR3 loop spans 14 amino acids. The germline V and J ends were trimmed by 3 bases and 6 bases, with 14 bases remaining between them. The clonotype was recovered from a woman younger than 35 with stable Graves' hyperthyroidism. Some clones in this sample may be carry-over from other donors' samples. V gene TRBV28 combines with J gene TRBJ1-1, with a possible D match to TRBD1 (6 bases). Material: peripheral blood. The CDR3 region is CASSFPGEVAEAFF. CDR3 DNA: TGTGCCAGCAGTTTCCCAGGGGAGGTGGCTGAAGCTTTCTTT.